A single sample is the source of the 6 T cell receptor beta chains below, sequenced in a study of T cell clonality in common variable immunodeficiency. Study-wide results and caveats: Common variable immunodeficiency TCR beta sequences reportedly had fewer deletions and N-nucleotide insertions.

The table came from immunoSEQ multiplex PCR; TCRdb's copy has only in-frame clones and leaves some out. This repertoire holds 3,100 or so clones, and none appear only once. For these TCRs, the target antigens are not known. Material: peripheral blood mononuclear cells. These receptors originate from a human donor with common variable immunodeficiency.

This clone was detected many times. The CDR3 end lies 3 residues beyond the end of the read and is filled in from the germline J gene. The rearrangement joins TRBV20-1 to TRBJ2-7; D gene uncertain. V shed 0 bases and J shed 3 bases, with 15 bases lying between them. CDR1 is DFQATT, CDR2 SNEGSKA, per germline (reference sequence). The CDR3 extends over 15 amino acids. The DNA read from the CDR3 is TGCAGTGCTAGAGATCCCTCACCAGGTTACTACGAG. Translation gives CSARDPSPGYYE. The CDR3 in its entirety is CSARDPSPGYYEQYF.

This clone occurred many times. The read stops 3 residues short of the end of the CDR3; the missing end is completed from the germline J gene. This sequence joins TRBV5-4 and TRBJ2-7; TRBD1 matches 10 bases. The length of the CDR3 is 14 residues. V shed 3 bases, J shed 3 bases, and the junction held 3 bases outside the gene matches. Germline CDR1 SGHNT, CDR2 YYREEE (reference sequence). The sequenced part of the CDR3 DNA is TGTGCCAGCAGCTGGGGACAGGGGCGCTACGAG. Translated, it gives CASSWGQGRYE. Given in full, the CDR3 is CASSWGQGRYEQYF.

This clone was found many times. The read falls 3 residues short of the CDR3 end, and the missing part is taken from the germline J gene. The chain carries TRBV14 and TRBJ2-3; the D is unclear. Trimming removed 5 bases at V and 3 bases at J, with 15 bases between. CDR3 length: 15 amino acids. CDR1 is SGHDN and CDR2 is FVKESK in the germline V gene. CDR3 protein: CASSDRVVSTDTQYF. CDR3 DNA (partial): TGTGCCAGCAGCGACCGGGTAGTTTCGACAGATACG.

Concerning this clone: With the read ending 3 residues before the CDR3 end, the germline J gene is used to fill in that end. The chain joins TRBV19 to TRBJ1-2; D remains ambiguous. This CDR3 comprises 13 residues. In germline, CDR1 is LNHDA, CDR2 SQIVND (reference sequence). The CDR3 region is CASSTQSSWGYTF. The CDR3 bases that were read are TGTGCCAGTAGTACCCAGTCTAGCTGGGGC.

This clone counts as medium-sized. Read coverage stops 3 residues before the CDR3 terminus; the germline J gene supplies the remainder. V is TRBV12-3 or TRBV12-4 and J is TRBJ2-3, with 7 nucleotides matching TRBD2. There are 14 residues in the CDR3. J lost 6 bases, V lost 4 bases, and 7 bases had no gene match. The CDR3 sequence: CASSSGLLFDTQYF. The CDR3 bases that were read are TGTGCCAGCAGTTCGGGACTACTTTTCGATACG.

This clone occurred a few times. The read is 3 residues too short to cover the CDR3 end, so that end is filled in from the germline J gene. J is TRBJ1-1 and V is TRBV2, with 7 bases identical to TRBD1. The germline CDR1 and CDR2 sequences are SNHLY and FYNNEI. This CDR3 comprises 12 residues. The J segment lost 4 bases and the V segment lost 6 bases, leaving 2 bases of the junction unmatched. CDR3 sequence: CASRGDSTEAFF. The part of the CDR3 DNA that was read is TGTGCCAGCAGGGGGGACAGCACTGAA.